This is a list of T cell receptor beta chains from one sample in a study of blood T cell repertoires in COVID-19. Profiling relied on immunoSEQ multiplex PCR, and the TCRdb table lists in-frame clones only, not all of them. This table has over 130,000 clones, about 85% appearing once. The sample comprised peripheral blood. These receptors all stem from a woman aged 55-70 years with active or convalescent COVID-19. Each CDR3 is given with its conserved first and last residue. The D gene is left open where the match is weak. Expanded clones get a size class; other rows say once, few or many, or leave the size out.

CASSYLTGSTDTQYF,TGTGCCAGCAGTTACTTGACAGGGAGCACAGATACGCAGTATTTT,.,TRBD1,TRBJ2-3,TRBV6-2/TRBV6-3
CSGRAAGTSNEKLFF,TGCAGCGGCAGGGCCGCAGGGACATCAAATGAAAAACTGTTTTTT,.,.,TRBJ1-4,TRBV29-1
CASSPGQGVSQPQHF,TGTGCCAGCAGCCCGGGACAGGGGGTGAGTCAGCCCCAGCATTTT,.,TRBD1,TRBJ1-5,TRBV9
CSVGEWNTEAFF,TGCAGCGTTGGGGAGTGGAACACTGAAGCTTTCTTT,once,.,TRBJ1-1,TRBV29-1
CASSGTGTAETQYF,TGTGCCAGCAGCGGTACCGGGACTGCGGAGACCCAGTACTTC,.,.,TRBJ2-5,TRBV5-4
CASSYSTGYYGYTF,TGTGCCAGCAGTTACTCAACGGGATACTATGGCTACACCTTC,.,.,TRBJ1-2,TRBV6-5
CASSLEWDTQYF,TGCGCCAGCAGCTTAGAGTGGGATACGCAGTATTTT,once,.,TRBJ2-3,TRBV5-1
CASGLPRGGQETQYF,TGTGCTAGTGGTTTGCCCCGAGGGGGACAAGAGACCCAGTACTTC,.,.,TRBJ2-5,TRBV12-5
CASSFSLRGKLFF,TGTGCCAGCAGCTTCTCCCTACGCGGGAAACTGTTTTTT,few,.,TRBJ1-4,TRBV7-9
CASSQRQETNTGELFF,TGCGCCAGCAGCCAGAGACAGGAGACGAACACCGGGGAGCTGTTTTTT,.,.,TRBJ2-2,TRBV5-1
CASSLTGDEKLFF,TGTGCCAGCAGCTTGACAGGGGATGAAAAACTGTTTTTT,once,TRBD1,TRBJ1-4,TRBV5-6
CASSQDRLGTIYGYTF,TGTGCCAGCAGCCAAGATAGGTTGGGCACAATCTATGGCTACACCTTC,few,.,TRBJ1-2,TRBV4-2
CASSQEQGVGYGYTF,TGCGCCAGCAGCCAAGAGCAGGGTGTGGGCTATGGCTACACCTTC,.,.,TRBJ1-2,TRBV4-1
CASSQDVGVTGELFF,TGCGCCAGCAGCCAAGATGTCGGGGTGACCGGGGAGCTGTTTTTT,.,.,TRBJ2-2,TRBV4-3
CAISESGDIYSYEQYF,TGTGCCATCAGTGAGTCCGGGGACATTTACTCCTACGAGCAGTACTTC,.,.,TRBJ2-7,TRBV10-3
CASSPPTSQSQYF,TGTGCCAGCTCACCACCGACTAGCCAATCGCAGTATTTT,.,TRBD2,TRBJ2-3,TRBV18
CASSLVGTENTGELFF,TGTGCCAGCAGCTTAGTTGGGACAGAGAACACCGGGGAGCTGTTTTTT,.,TRBD1,TRBJ2-2,TRBV7-2
CASSPSTGTGSQPQHF,TGTGCCAGCTCACCAAGCACTGGGACAGGGAGTCAGCCCCAGCATTTT,.,TRBD1,TRBJ1-5,TRBV18
CASSIDLTGSYEQYF,TGTGCCAGTAGTATAGACCTGACAGGTTCCTACGAGCAGTACTTC,.,.,TRBJ2-7,TRBV19
CASSQQPSSPLHF,TGCGCCAGCAGCCAGCAGCCTAGCTCACCCCTCCACTTT,.,.,TRBJ1-6,TRBV4-3
CASRFGAYEQYF,TGTGCCAGCAGATTCGGGGCCTACGAGCAGTACTTC,.,.,TRBJ2-7,TRBV2
CASSFDIGAFF,TGTGCCAGCAGCTTCGATATCGGAGCTTTCTTT,.,.,TRBJ1-1,TRBV7-2
CASSYGTGGYGNTIYF,TGTGCCAGCAGTTACGGGACAGGGGGATATGGAAACACCATATATTTT,.,TRBD1,TRBJ1-3,TRBV6-5
CASSPTAGGIYEQYF,TGCGCCAGCAGCCCAACGGCGGGGGGCATCTACGAGCAGTACTTC,.,TRBD2,TRBJ2-7,TRBV4-3
CSASDPGTNYNEQFF,TGCAGTGCTAGTGATCCCGGGACTAATTACAATGAGCAGTTCTTC,.,TRBD2,TRBJ2-1,TRBV20-1
CASGSAPLPGASNTEAFF,TGTGCTAGTGGCTCCGCCCCGCTACCAGGGGCGTCTAACACTGAAGCTTTCTTT,.,.,TRBJ1-1,TRBV12-5
CASSVGSLGREQYF,TGTGCCAGCAGCGTAGGATCATTGGGGAGAGAGCAGTACTTC,.,.,TRBJ2-7,TRBV9
CASSVPPVRSTDTQYF,TGTGCCAGCAGTGTCCCTCCGGTCCGTAGCACAGATACGCAGTATTTT,.,.,TRBJ2-3,TRBV2
CASSSQGANYGYTF,TGTGCCAGCAGTTCACAGGGGGCGAACTATGGCTACACCTTC,.,TRBD1,TRBJ1-2,TRBV2
CASNLGGAQPQHF,TGTGCCAGCAACCTTGGAGGGGCCCAGCCCCAGCATTTT,.,.,TRBJ1-5,TRBV7-2
CASGYGTDYGYTF,TGTGCCAGCGGCTATGGGACAGACTATGGCTACACCTTC,.,TRBD1,TRBJ1-2,TRBV6-5
CSGDRGTFNEQFF,TGCAGCGGAGACAGGGGGACTTTCAATGAGCAGTTCTTC,once,TRBD1,TRBJ2-1,TRBV29-1
CASSKGLSSGNTIYF,TGCGCCAGCAGCAAGGGACTGAGCTCTGGAAACACCATATATTTT,.,.,TRBJ1-3,TRBV5-1
CASSELGVNTEAFF,TGTGCCAGCAGTGAATTGGGAGTGAACACTGAAGCTTTCTTT,.,.,TRBJ1-1,TRBV25-1
CSVAGSRDSSSGNTIYF,TGCAGCGTTGCCGGAAGCCGGGACTCCAGCTCTGGAAACACCATATATTTT,.,.,TRBJ1-3,TRBV29-1
CASRRQSPYEQYF,TGTGCCAGCAGACGCCAAAGCCCCTACGAGCAGTACTTC,.,.,TRBJ2-7,TRBV27
CASSHGFYEQYF,TGTGCCAGCAGCCACGGTTTCTACGAGCAGTACTTC,.,.,TRBJ2-7,TRBV7-2
CASSQGADYGYTF,TGTGCCAGCAGTCAGGGGGCGGACTATGGCTACACCTTC,.,TRBD1,TRBJ1-2,TRBV6-2/TRBV6-3
CASSQEGGVGGAFF,TGCGCCAGCAGCCAAGAAGGGGGCGTAGGAGGAGCTTTCTTT,.,TRBD1,TRBJ1-1,TRBV4-3
CASSPAGDTEAFF,TGTGCCAGCTCACCAGCGGGGGACACTGAAGCTTTCTTT,.,.,TRBJ1-1,TRBV18
CAPGGEFNEKLFF,TGTGCCCCGGGGGGTGAGTTTAATGAAAAACTGTTTTTT,.,.,TRBJ1-4,TRBV21-1
CATSAGGFSGELFF,TGTGCCACCTCAGCGGGGGGTTTCTCCGGGGAGCTGTTTTTT,.,TRBD2,TRBJ2-2,TRBV19
CASSSTGYNEQFF,TGTGCCAGCAGCTCCACGGGGTACAATGAGCAGTTCTTC,.,.,TRBJ2-1,TRBV11-1
CASSPPTGSGNTIYF,TGCGCCAGCAGCCCCCCGACAGGGAGTGGAAACACCATATATTTT,.,TRBD1,TRBJ1-3,TRBV4-1
CAISEYSGGAESQYF,TGTGCCATCAGTGAGTATAGCGGGGGGGCCGAATCGCAGTATTTT,.,TRBD2,TRBJ2-3,TRBV10-3
CASSPAGLIYGYTF,TGTGCCAGCAGCCCCGCGGGTCTTATCTATGGCTACACCTTC,once,.,TRBJ1-2,TRBV7-9
CASRAGTGDGYTF,TGTGCCAGCAGAGCGGGGACAGGGGATGGCTACACCTTC,.,TRBD1,TRBJ1-2,TRBV7-2
CASSYDSLDSPLHF,TGTGCCAGCAGTTATGACAGTTTGGACTCACCCCTCCACTTT,.,.,TRBJ1-6,TRBV6-5
CASSLDYGGGKDTQYF,TGCGCCAGCAGCTTGGATTACGGGGGGGGCAAAGATACGCAGTATTTT,.,TRBD2,TRBJ2-3,TRBV5-1
CASSLYSNGYTF,TGTGCCAGCAGTTTATACAGTAATGGCTACACCTTC,.,.,TRBJ1-2,TRBV12-3/TRBV12-4
CASSPTGSNEQFF,TGCGCCAGCAGCCCTACAGGGTCCAATGAGCAGTTCTTC,.,.,TRBJ2-1,TRBV5-1
CASSQEGQGRAEAFF,TGCGCCAGCAGCCAAGAGGGACAGGGAAGGGCTGAAGCTTTCTTT,.,TRBD1,TRBJ1-1,TRBV4-3
CASSRRAGDTIYF,TGTGCCAGCAGCCGCAGGGCTGGCGACACCATATATTTT,.,.,TRBJ1-3,TRBV6-5